This T cell receptor beta chain was retrieved from a study of T cells in Graves' hyperthyroidism and ophthalmopathy. Under 3 months was the duration of disease in ophthalmopathy patients, who also had a Clinical Activity Score of at least 3 and a NOSPECS grade of at least 4. Together with thyroid ultrasound, orbital computed tomography, serum thyroxine and TRAb, clinical symptoms were used for diagnoses. TCR beta CDR3 sequences were amplified from RNA transcripts. An initial round of RT-PCR targeting the TCR CDR3 relied on the HTBI primer set. TCRdb called the multiplex PCR reads again in MiXCR, with one record for every CDR3 protein. The table records about 300,000 distinct CDR3 sequences, roughly 19% of them present only once. Between the trimmed V and J ends, which lost 5 bases and 7 bases, there was a span of 15 bases. The V gene's germline CDR1 is SEHNR and CDR2 FQNEAQ (reference sequence). The CDR3 is 13 residues long.

The chain uses TRBV7-9 and TRBJ2-7, with a tentative D call TRBD2 (7 bases). Sequencing used blood. This receptor was obtained from a man in his fifties with Graves' ophthalmopathy. CDR3 bases: TGTGCCAGCAGCACCCCGGGGGGCGGGGAGCAGTACTTC. This translates into CASSTPGGGEQYF.